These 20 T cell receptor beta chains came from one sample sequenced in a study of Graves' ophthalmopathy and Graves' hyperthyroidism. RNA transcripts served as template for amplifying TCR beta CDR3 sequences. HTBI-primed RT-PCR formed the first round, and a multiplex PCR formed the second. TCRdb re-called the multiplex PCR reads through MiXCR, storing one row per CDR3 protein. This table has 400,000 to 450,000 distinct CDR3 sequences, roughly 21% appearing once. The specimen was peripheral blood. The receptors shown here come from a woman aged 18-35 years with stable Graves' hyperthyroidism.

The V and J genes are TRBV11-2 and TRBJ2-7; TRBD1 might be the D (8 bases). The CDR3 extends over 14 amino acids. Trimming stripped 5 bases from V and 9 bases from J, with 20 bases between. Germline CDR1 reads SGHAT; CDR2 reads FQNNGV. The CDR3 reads CASSDGQGGIGQYF. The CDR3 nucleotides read TGTGCCAGCAGCGACGGACAGGGAGGGATCGGGCAGTACTTC.

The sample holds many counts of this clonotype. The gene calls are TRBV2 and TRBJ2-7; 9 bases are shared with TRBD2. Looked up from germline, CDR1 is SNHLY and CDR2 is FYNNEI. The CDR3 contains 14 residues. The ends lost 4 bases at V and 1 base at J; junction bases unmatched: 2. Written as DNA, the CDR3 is TGTGCCAGCAGTGTTCTAGCGGGGTCCTACGAGCAGTACTTC. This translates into CASSVLAGSYEQYF. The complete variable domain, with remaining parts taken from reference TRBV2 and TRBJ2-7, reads EPEVTQTPSHQVTQMGQEVILRCVPISNHLYFYWYRQILGQKVEFLVSFYNNEISEKSEIFDDQFSVERPDGSNFTLKIRSTKLEDSAMYFCASSVLAGSYEQYFGPGTRLTVT.

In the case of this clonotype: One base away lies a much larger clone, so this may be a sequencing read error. The CDR3 is CAFNPSGSPYEQYF. The CDR3 nucleotides read TGTGCCTTCAATCCTAGCGGGAGTCCGTACGAGCAGTACTTC. This chain connects TRBV30 to TRBJ2-7; 10 bases line up with TRBD2. The CDR3 extends over 14 amino acids. Germline V gives CDR1 GTSNPN, CDR2 SVGIG (reference sequence). Trimming removed 7 bases from V and 4 bases from J; junction bases left unmatched: 10.

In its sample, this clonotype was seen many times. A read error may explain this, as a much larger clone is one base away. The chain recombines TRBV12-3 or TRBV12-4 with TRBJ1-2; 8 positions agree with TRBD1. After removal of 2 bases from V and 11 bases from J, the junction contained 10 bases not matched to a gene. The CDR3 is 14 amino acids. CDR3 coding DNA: TGTGCCAGCAGTTTAACCGACAGGGGCAGGGGTTACACCTTC. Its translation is CASSLTDRGRGYTF.

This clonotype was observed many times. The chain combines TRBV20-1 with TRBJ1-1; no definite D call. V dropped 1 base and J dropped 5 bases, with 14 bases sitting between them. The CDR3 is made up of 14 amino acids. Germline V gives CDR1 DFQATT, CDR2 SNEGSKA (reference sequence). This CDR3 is CSARGSEYGTEAFF. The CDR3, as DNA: TGCAGTGCTAGAGGATCCGAATATGGTACTGAAGCTTTCTTT.

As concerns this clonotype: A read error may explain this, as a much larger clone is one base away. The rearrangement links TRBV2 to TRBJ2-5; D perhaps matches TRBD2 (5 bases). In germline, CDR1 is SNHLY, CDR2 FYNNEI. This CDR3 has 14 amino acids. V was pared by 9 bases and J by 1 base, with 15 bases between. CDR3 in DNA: TGTGCCAGTCTACGGCGGGTGTTCCAAGAGACCCAGTACTTC. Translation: CASLRRVFQETQYF.

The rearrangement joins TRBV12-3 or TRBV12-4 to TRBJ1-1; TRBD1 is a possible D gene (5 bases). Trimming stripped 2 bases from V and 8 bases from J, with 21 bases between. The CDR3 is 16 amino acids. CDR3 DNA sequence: TGTGCCAGCAGTTTATTCGTGACAGCACCGGTTCGGGAAGCTTTCTTT. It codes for CASSLFVTAPVREAFF.

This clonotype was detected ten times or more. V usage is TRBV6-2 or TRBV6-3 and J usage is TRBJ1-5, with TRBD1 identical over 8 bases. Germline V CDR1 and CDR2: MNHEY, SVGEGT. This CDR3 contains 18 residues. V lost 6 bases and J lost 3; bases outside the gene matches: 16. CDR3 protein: CASSHETIRDRFNQPQHF. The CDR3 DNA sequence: TGTGCCAGCAGCCACGAGACTATTAGGGACAGGTTCAATCAGCCCCAGCATTTT.

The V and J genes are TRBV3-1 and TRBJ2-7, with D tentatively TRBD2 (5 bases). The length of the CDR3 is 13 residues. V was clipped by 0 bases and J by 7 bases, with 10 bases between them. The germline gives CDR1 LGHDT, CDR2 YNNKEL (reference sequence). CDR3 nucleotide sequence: TGTGCCAGCAGCCAAGAGAGACTACGGGAGCAGTACTTC. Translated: CASSQERLREQYF.

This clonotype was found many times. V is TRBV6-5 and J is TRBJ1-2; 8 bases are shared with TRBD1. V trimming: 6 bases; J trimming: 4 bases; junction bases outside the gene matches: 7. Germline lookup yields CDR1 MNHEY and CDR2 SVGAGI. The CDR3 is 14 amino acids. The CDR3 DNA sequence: TGTGCCAGCAGCAGGGGGCTGGGTATCTATGGCTACACCTTC. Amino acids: CASSRGLGIYGYTF.

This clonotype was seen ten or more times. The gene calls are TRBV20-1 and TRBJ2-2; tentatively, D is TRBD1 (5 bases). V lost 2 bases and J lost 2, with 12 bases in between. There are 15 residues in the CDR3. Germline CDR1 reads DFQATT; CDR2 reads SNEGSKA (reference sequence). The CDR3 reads CSARSRGLNTGELFF. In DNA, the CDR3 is TGCAGTGCTAGAAGTAGGGGCCTAAACACCGGGGAGCTGTTTTTT.

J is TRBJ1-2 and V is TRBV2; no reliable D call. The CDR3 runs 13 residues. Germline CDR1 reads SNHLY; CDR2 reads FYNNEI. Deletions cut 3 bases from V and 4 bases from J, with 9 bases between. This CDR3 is CASSDGLLYGYTF. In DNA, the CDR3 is TGTGCCAGCAGTGACGGGCTGCTCTATGGCTACACCTTC. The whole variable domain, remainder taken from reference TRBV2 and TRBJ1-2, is EPEVTQTPSHQVTQMGQEVILRCVPISNHLYFYWYRQILGQKVEFLVSFYNNEISEKSEIFDDQFSVERPDGSNFTLKIRSTKLEDSAMYFCASSDGLLYGYTFGSGTRLTVV.

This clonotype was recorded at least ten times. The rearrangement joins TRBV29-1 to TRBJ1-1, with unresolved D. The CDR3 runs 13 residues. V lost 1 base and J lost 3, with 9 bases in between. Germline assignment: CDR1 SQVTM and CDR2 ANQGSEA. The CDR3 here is CSVEGQAYTEAFF. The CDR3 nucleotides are TGCAGCGTTGAAGGGCAGGCGTACACTGAAGCTTTCTTT.

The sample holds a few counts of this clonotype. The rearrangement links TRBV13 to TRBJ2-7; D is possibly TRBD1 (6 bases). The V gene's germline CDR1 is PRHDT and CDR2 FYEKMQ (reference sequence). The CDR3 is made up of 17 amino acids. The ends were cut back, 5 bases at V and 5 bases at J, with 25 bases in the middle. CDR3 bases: TGTGCCAGCAGCCCTTATCAACATCCACAGGGTTCCAACGAGCAGTACTTC. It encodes CASSPYQHPQGSNEQYF.

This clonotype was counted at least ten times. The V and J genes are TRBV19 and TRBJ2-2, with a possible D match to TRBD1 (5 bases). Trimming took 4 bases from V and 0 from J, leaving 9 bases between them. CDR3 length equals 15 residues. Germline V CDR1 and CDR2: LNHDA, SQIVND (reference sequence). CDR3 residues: CASSTRASNTGELFF. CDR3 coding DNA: TGTGCCAGTAGTACCAGGGCATCGAACACCGGGGAGCTGTTTTTT.

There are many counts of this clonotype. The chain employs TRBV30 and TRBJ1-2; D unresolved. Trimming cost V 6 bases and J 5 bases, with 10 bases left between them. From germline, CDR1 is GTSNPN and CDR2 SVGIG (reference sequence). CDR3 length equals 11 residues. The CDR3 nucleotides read TGTGCCTGTCGGCTTGGTTATGGCTACACCTTC. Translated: CACRLGYGYTF.

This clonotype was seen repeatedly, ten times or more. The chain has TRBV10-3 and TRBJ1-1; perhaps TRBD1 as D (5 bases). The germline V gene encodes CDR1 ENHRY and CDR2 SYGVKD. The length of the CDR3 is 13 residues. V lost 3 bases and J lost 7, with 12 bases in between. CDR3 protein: CAISDPRQIEAFF. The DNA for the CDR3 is TGTGCCATCAGTGATCCGAGACAGATTGAAGCTTTCTTT.

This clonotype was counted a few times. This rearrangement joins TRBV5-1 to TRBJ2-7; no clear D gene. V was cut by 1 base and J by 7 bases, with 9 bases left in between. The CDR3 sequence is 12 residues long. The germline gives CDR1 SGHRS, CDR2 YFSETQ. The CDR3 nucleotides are TGCGCCAGCAGCTTGTGGGGTGAAGAGCAGTACTTC. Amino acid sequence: CASSLWGEEQYF.

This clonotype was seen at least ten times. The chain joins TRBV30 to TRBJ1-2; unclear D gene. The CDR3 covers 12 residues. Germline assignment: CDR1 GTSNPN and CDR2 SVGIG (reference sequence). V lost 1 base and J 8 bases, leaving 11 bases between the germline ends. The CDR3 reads CAWSARDGGYTF. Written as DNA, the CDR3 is TGTGCCTGGAGTGCGCGTGACGGAGGCTACACCTTC.

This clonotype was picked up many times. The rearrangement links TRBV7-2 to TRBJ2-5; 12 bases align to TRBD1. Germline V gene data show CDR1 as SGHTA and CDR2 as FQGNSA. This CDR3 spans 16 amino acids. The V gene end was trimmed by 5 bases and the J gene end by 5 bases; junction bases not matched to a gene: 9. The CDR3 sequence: CASSVRDRGRGETQYF. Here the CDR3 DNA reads TGTGCCAGCAGCGTCCGGGACAGGGGGCGCGGGGAGACCCAGTACTTC.